These T cell receptor beta chains were read from a single sample in a study of blood T cell repertoires in COVID-19. This table comes from immunoSEQ multiplex PCR, and its TCRdb copy is limited to in-frame clones, with some not included. The profile shows 200,000 to 250,000 clones, approximately 85% of them singletons. The specimen was peripheral blood. The receptors derive from a woman aged 65 to 85 with COVID-19, enrolled during active disease. CDR3s include the opening cysteine and the closing phenylalanine or tryptophan. Only some rows state a clone size, as once, few, many or a class for expanded clones.

V gene: TRBV4-1; clone size: once; CDR3 protein: CASSPIAGANYNEQFF
V gene: TRBV6-2/TRBV6-3; clone size: -; CDR3 protein: CASSPIFVGGILSEQYF
V gene: TRBV14; clone size: -; CDR3 protein: CASSQDTGGIIGYTF
V gene: TRBV2; clone size: -; CDR3 protein: CASRTRGGNQPQHF
V gene: TRBV5-4; clone size: -; CDR3 protein: CASSLFRDSSLF
V gene: TRBV6-5; clone size: -; CDR3 protein: CASSYSGGGYEQYF
V gene: TRBV7-9; clone size: -; CDR3 protein: CASSLSLGEAFF
V gene: TRBV4-2; clone size: -; CDR3 protein: CASSQEGARGYGYTF
V gene: TRBV29-1; clone size: -; CDR3 protein: CSVVSRLNTEAFF
V gene: TRBV29-1; clone size: -; CDR3 protein: CSVRHSSNQPQHF
V gene: TRBV28; clone size: -; CDR3 protein: CASSASGSSYNEQFF
V gene: TRBV11-1; clone size: -; CDR3 protein: CASSLGGIAGNTIYF
V gene: TRBV7-2; clone size: -; CDR3 protein: CASAASGQRETQYF
V gene: TRBV7-2; clone size: -; CDR3 protein: CASSPQRFAEAFF
V gene: TRBV6-5; clone size: -; CDR3 protein: CASRVDRVGTEAFF
V gene: TRBV2; clone size: -; CDR3 protein: CASSERGPNTGELFF
V gene: TRBV4-3; clone size: -; CDR3 protein: CASSQQSPPLAGELFF
V gene: TRBV11-3; clone size: few; CDR3 protein: CASSLGTILYEQYF
V gene: TRBV7-6; clone size: -; CDR3 protein: CASSPGGTGRSEAFF
V gene: TRBV7-9; clone size: -; CDR3 protein: CASSPSGQGDFYGYTF
V gene: TRBV5-1; clone size: -; CDR3 protein: CASSVGTGGHYGYTF
V gene: TRBV11-2; clone size: once; CDR3 protein: CASSPAGLTIYF
V gene: TRBV7-9; clone size: -; CDR3 protein: CASSPAQGIYGYTF
V gene: TRBV29-1; clone size: -; CDR3 protein: CSVDTSGGAETQYF
V gene: TRBV4-3; clone size: -; CDR3 protein: CASSLRTGANYGYTF
V gene: TRBV6-4; clone size: -; CDR3 protein: CASSDKGGEPTDTQYF
V gene: TRBV4-2; clone size: -; CDR3 protein: CASSQGVGAAGNTIYF
V gene: TRBV19; clone size: -; CDR3 protein: CASRGRDHTQYF
V gene: TRBV7-2; clone size: -; CDR3 protein: CASSRDRAEYGYTF
V gene: TRBV9; clone size: once; CDR3 protein: CASSTSCRGASYEQYF
V gene: TRBV5-6; clone size: -; CDR3 protein: CASSLVGQGSYEQYF
V gene: TRBV7-3; clone size: -; CDR3 protein: CASSLAGGDGYTF
V gene: TRBV7-3; clone size: -; CDR3 protein: CASSLSAGPQETQYF
V gene: TRBV9; clone size: -; CDR3 protein: CASSSQGVGEKLFF
V gene: TRBV24-1; clone size: -; CDR3 protein: CATSDGTGAMNTEAFF
V gene: TRBV19; clone size: -; CDR3 protein: CASRTSWGPYQPQHF
V gene: TRBV19; clone size: -; CDR3 protein: CASSIAPTGINYGYTF
V gene: TRBV21-1; clone size: few; CDR3 protein: CASSKGRGDQPQHF
V gene: TRBV19; clone size: -; CDR3 protein: CASSSIAGRTDTQYF
V gene: TRBV7-2; clone size: -; CDR3 protein: CASSSAGTGGTDTQYF
V gene: TRBV10-3; clone size: -; CDR3 protein: CAISVGDRANNEQFF
V gene: TRBV1; clone size: -; CDR3 protein: CTSSQAPRRDRAGELFF
V gene: TRBV25-1; clone size: -; CDR3 protein: CASSGIKLYEQYF
V gene: TRBV7-2; clone size: few; CDR3 protein: CASSLGHTEYEQYF
V gene: TRBV6-6; clone size: -; CDR3 protein: CASSPKPLGVYGYTF
V gene: TRBV4-3; clone size: -; CDR3 protein: CASSQAGGLDTGELFF
V gene: TRBV7-2; clone size: -; CDR3 protein: CASSLHHRGNYGYTF
V gene: TRBV9; clone size: once; CDR3 protein: CASSAGTGTYEQYF
V gene: TRBV27; clone size: few; CDR3 protein: CASSLSFLEASYYGYTF
V gene: TRBV3-1/TRBV3-2; clone size: -; CDR3 protein: CASNVPGLAGGLRDTQYF
V gene: TRBV4-1; clone size: -; CDR3 protein: CASSQGPRGTEAFF
V gene: TRBV6-6; clone size: -; CDR3 protein: CATSSLRLDPGETQYF
V gene: TRBV2; clone size: -; CDR3 protein: CASSLSRQNTEAFF
V gene: TRBV3-1/TRBV3-2; clone size: -; CDR3 protein: CASSHQDRESGYTF
V gene: TRBV25-1; clone size: once; CDR3 protein: CASSEFRGHNYGYTF
V gene: TRBV4-2; clone size: -; CDR3 protein: CASSQDLGSSYGYTF
V gene: TRBV5-1; clone size: -; CDR3 protein: CASSPPGTGGDTQYF
V gene: TRBV30; clone size: -; CDR3 protein: CACKGAGGKTQYF
V gene: TRBV11-2; clone size: -; CDR3 protein: CASSLYQTGIGVVKTQYF
V gene: TRBV5-1; clone size: -; CDR3 protein: CASSSQTVIGYTF